Below are 18 T cell receptor beta chains sequenced from a single sample in a study of shared clonotypes between healthy human individuals. Produced via immunoSEQ multiplex PCR; TCRdb's table is partial and in-frame only. The sample holds hundreds of thousands of clones; about 74% are singletons and the top ten take around 12%. Sample: PBMCs. All receptors derive from a woman in her thirties or forties in good health. Some clones in this sample may be carry-over from other donors' samples.

The sample holds one count of this clone. The chain joins TRBV30 to TRBJ2-7; D ambiguous. CDR1 and CDR2 (germline): GTSNPN, SVGIG (reference sequence). The CDR3 runs to 11 residues. Trimming removed 2 bases at V and 4 bases at J, with 6 bases between. CDR3 protein: CAWSYTYEQYF. Written as DNA, the CDR3 is TGTGCCTGGAGTTACACATACGAGCAGTACTTC.

This chain uses TRBV2 with TRBJ1-1; D ambiguous. CDR1 and CDR2 (germline): SNHLY, FYNNEI. V lost 4 bases to trimming and J lost 0 bases, with 9 bases between them. The CDR3 loop spans 14 amino acids. The CDR3 bases are TGTGCCAGCAGTGTACGGCAGGTGAACACTGAAGCTTTCTTT. It is translated as CASSVRQVNTEAFF. The variable domain in full, completed from reference TRBV2 and TRBJ1-1, reads EPEVTQTPSHQVTQMGQEVILRCVPISNHLYFYWYRQILGQKVEFLVSFYNNEISEKSEIFDDQFSVERPDGSNFTLKIRSTKLEDSAMYFCASSVRQVNTEAFFGQGTRLTVV.

This chain uses TRBV6-1 with TRBJ2-7; D remains ambiguous. V shed 6 bases and J shed 2 bases, with 11 bases lying between them. The CDR3 totals 13 residues. Germline lookup yields CDR1 MNHNS and CDR2 SASEGT. CDR3 bases: TGTGCCAGCAGGGCGACGGAAGCCTACGAGCAGTACTTC. It is translated as CASRATEAYEQYF.

This clone was detected many times. This same CDR3 is encoded by further DNA sequences in the sample. This sequence joins TRBV6-6 and TRBJ1-4; D possibly corresponds to TRBD1 (5 bases). Trimming stripped 0 bases from V and 3 bases from J, with 8 bases between. The CDR3 spans 15 residues. In germline, CDR1 is MNHNY, CDR2 SVGAGI (reference sequence). CDR3: CASSYSQGANEKLFF. In DNA form, the CDR3 reads TGTGCCAGCAGTTACTCGCAGGGAGCTAATGAAAAACTGTTTTTT.

The CDR3 DNA is TGCGCCAGCAGCCCCCGGACAGGGGGGGGCTACGAGCAGTACTTC. It is translated as CASSPRTGGGYEQYF. The chain couples TRBV4-1 to TRBJ2-7, with 10 bases matching TRBD1. Germline trimming cut 4 bases from V and 3 bases from J; bases unmatched to any gene: 6. Per the germline V gene, CDR1 is MGHRA and CDR2 is YSYEKL. The CDR3 is made up of 15 amino acids.

The V and J genes are TRBV25-1 and TRBJ2-3; 7 nucleotides match TRBD2. The CDR3 is 13 amino acids. V gave up 9 bases and J gave up 11 bases; unmatched junction bases: 14. Germline values: CDR1 MGHDK, CDR2 SYGVNS. DNA of the CDR3: TGTGCCAGAGTCCTGAGGTCTAGCGGCCAGCAGTATTTT. Translation gives CARVLRSSGQQYF.

As regards this clone: A far bigger clonotype differs at one base, so this is likely a read error. At the DNA level, this CDR3 is encoded by other sequences in the same sample as well. The chain combines TRBV5-1 with TRBJ1-1, with 8 bases lining up with TRBD1. The CDR3 contains 16 residues. Germline values: CDR1 SGHRS, CDR2 YFSETQ. After removal of 5 bases from V and 4 bases from J, the junction contained 13 bases not matched to a gene. CDR3 nucleotides: TGCGCCAGCAGGGGGACTGCGACAGGGGACCCCACTGAAGCTTTCTTT. It codes for CASRGTATGDPTEAFF.

On this clone itself: A far larger clone is off by one base, so a read error is likely. The V gene is TRBV30, the J gene TRBJ1-1; D unresolved. The CDR3 is made up of 11 amino acids. The V gene's germline CDR1 is GTSNPN and CDR2 SVGIG (reference sequence). V was pared by 4 bases and J by 8 bases, with 11 bases between. DNA of the CDR3: TGTGCCTGGATTAATGCAAGGGAAGCTTTCTTT. It encodes CAWINAREAFF.

This clone was recorded a few times. The J gene is TRBJ2-7, the V gene TRBV28, with 8 bases fitting TRBD1. The V gene's germline CDR1 is MDHEN and CDR2 SYDVKM. CDR3 size: 16 residues. V lost 4 bases and J lost 4; bases outside the gene matches: 12. CDR3 protein: CASSWPRTGRGYEQYF. In DNA form, the CDR3 reads TGTGCCAGCAGTTGGCCCCGGACAGGGAGAGGGTACGAGCAGTACTTC.

This clone came up many times. This specimen includes other DNA sequences encoding the same CDR3. The chain is built from TRBV11-2 and TRBJ1-4, with TRBD1 matching 10 bases. Germline loops: CDR1 SGHAT, CDR2 FQNNGV. With V trimmed by 0 bases and J by 5 bases, 0 bases remained unmatched. The CDR3 spans 15 residues. Written as DNA, the CDR3 is TGTGCCAGCAGCTTAGAGGGACAGGGGAATGAAAAACTGTTTTTT. This codes for CASSLEGQGNEKLFF.

The chain recombines TRBV4-2 with TRBJ2-1; the match to TRBD2 covers 10 bases. CDR1 is LGHNA, CDR2 YNFKEQ, per germline. V was pared by 0 bases and J by 7 bases, with 6 bases of the junction left unmatched. This CDR3 region has 16 residues. The CDR3 loop is CASSQDEREGRNEQFF. The CDR3 DNA follows: TGTGCCAGCAGCCAAGATGAGCGGGAGGGCCGGAATGAGCAGTTCTTC.

This clone was observed many times. This specimen includes other DNA sequences encoding the same CDR3. V is TRBV18 and J is TRBJ1-4; D unclear. The V gene's germline CDR1 is KGHSH and CDR2 LQKENI. The CDR3 runs 15 residues. V lost 3 bases and J 3 bases, leaving 11 bases between the germline ends. CDR3 amino acids: CASSPQVEANEKLFF. The CDR3 DNA reads TGTGCCAGCTCACCCCAAGTTGAGGCTAATGAAAAACTGTTTTTT.

As regards this clone: An end of the junction does not agree with germline; a read error may underlie this. The chain couples TRBV7-7 to TRBJ2-2; 10 bases line up with TRBD1. The germline V gene has CDR1 SSHAT and CDR2 FNYEAQ (reference sequence). This CDR3 is 15 amino acids long. As DNA, the CDR3 is TGTGCTAGCAGCCCAGGGACAGGGGTCACCGGGGAGCTGTTTTTT. Translated: CASSPGTGVTGELFF.

The chain couples TRBV25-1 to TRBJ2-2; D may be TRBD2 (5 bases). The CDR3 loop spans 15 amino acids. V lost 6 bases, J lost 1 base, and 12 bases lay in between. CDR1 MGHDK and CDR2 SYGVNS come from the germline V gene. CDR3 amino acids: CASSSIRGNTGELFF. In DNA, the CDR3 is TGTGCCAGCAGCTCCATTCGGGGGAACACCGGGGAGCTGTTTTTT.

The genes are TRBV2 and TRBJ2-3; 8 positions agree with TRBD2. Germline values: CDR1 SNHLY, CDR2 FYNNEI. The CDR3 runs 16 residues. Germline trimming cut 4 bases from V and 7 bases from J; bases unmatched to any gene: 13. The CDR3 DNA follows: TGTGCCAGCAGTGCCGCGGGACACCGGGAGGGGAATACGCAGTATTTT. This encodes CASSAAGHREGNTQYF.

This chain uses TRBV29-1 with TRBJ1-2; perhaps TRBD1 as D (5 bases). This CDR3 has 13 amino acids. Trimming cost V 7 bases and J 4 bases, with 16 bases left between them. Germline assignment: CDR1 SQVTM and CDR2 ANQGSEA. The CDR3 DNA is TGCAGCGGCGCAATCAGGGTCGGCTATGGCTACACCTTC. Its protein is CSGAIRVGYGYTF.

The chain recombines TRBV27 with TRBJ1-2; 8 bases are a match to TRBD1. The CDR3 length is 14 residues. The V gene end was trimmed by 8 bases and the J gene end by 1 base; junction bases not matched to a gene: 6. Germline V gene lookup returns CDR1 MNHEY and CDR2 SMNVEV (reference sequence). CDR3 in amino acids: CASSATGVNYGYTF. In DNA form, the CDR3 reads TGTGCCAGCTCGGCGACAGGGGTTAACTATGGCTACACCTTC.

The chain uses TRBV4-1 and TRBJ2-3, with TRBD2 matching 9 bases. CDR3 length: 17 amino acids. CDR1 is MGHRA and CDR2 is YSYEKL in the germline V gene. After removal of 0 bases from V and 4 bases from J, the junction contained 8 bases not matched to a gene. The CDR3 loop reads CASSQDSSSGSSDTQYF. CDR3 coding DNA: TGCGCCAGCAGCCAAGATTCGAGTAGCGGGAGTTCAGATACGCAGTATTTT.